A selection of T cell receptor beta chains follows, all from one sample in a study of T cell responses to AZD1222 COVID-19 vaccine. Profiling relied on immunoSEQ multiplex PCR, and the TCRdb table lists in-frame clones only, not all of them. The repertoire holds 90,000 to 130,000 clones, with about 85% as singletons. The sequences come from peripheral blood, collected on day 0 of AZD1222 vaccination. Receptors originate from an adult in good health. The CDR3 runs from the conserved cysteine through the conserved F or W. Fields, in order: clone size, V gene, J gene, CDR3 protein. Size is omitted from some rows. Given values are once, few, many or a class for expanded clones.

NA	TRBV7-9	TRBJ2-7	CASSLVSGRDGEQYF
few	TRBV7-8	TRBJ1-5	CASSLGAGGNQPQHF
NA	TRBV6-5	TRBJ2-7	CASSSTSGSSYEQYF
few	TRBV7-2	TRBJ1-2	CASSLGRQGISMEGYTF
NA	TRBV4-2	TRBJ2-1	CASSQVYSGSPNNEQFF
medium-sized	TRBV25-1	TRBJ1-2	CASSAGGNSIYGYTF
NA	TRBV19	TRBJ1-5	CASSLVEGTQPQHF
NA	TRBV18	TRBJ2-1	CASSPTQSSYNEQFF
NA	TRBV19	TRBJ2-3	CASRDSTSTDTQYF
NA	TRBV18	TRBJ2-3	CASSPPAQNTDTQYF
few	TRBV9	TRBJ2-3	CASSVGQGAPDTQYF
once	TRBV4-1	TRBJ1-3	CASSLLGVSGNTIYF
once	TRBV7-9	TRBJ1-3	CASSLEWDSSGNTIYF
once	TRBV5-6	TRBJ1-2	CASSLVGGYGYTF
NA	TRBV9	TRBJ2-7	CASSAQGASSYGQYF
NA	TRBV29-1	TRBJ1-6	CSGGRSLAHSPLHF
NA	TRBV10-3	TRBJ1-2	CAISDGRRFYGYTF
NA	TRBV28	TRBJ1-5	CASRPSGIGVENQPQHF
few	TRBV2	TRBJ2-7	CASSEGNLGEQYF
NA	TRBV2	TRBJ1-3	CASSEFAAGQGYSGNTIYF
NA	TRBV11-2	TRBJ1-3	CASSLDLLSSGNTIYF
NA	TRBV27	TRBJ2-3	CASTSGGTTDTQYF